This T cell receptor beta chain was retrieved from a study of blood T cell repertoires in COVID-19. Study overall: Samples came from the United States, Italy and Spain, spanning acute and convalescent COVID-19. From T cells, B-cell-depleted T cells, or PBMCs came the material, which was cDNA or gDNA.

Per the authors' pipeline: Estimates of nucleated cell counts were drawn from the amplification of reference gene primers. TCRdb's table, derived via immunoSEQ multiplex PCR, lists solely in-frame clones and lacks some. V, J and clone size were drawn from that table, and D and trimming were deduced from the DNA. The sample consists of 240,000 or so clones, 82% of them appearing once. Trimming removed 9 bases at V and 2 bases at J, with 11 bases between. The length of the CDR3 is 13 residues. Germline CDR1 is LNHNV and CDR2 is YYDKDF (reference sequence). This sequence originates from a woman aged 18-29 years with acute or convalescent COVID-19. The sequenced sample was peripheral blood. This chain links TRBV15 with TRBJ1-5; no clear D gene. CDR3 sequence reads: CATCGGGNQPQHF. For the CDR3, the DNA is TGTGCCACGTGTGGAGGAGGCAATCAGCCCCAGCATTTT.